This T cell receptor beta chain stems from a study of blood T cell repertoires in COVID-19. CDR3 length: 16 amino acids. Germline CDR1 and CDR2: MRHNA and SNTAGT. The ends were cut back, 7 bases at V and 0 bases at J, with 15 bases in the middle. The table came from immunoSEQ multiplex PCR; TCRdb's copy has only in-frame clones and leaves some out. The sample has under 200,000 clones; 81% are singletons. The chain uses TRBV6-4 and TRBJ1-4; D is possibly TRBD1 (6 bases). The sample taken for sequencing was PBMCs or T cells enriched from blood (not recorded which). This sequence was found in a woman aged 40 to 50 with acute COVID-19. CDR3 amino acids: CASTPGTKATNEKLFF. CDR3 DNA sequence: TGTGCCAGCACCCCCGGGACAAAGGCAACTAATGAAAAACTGTTTTTT.